This T cell receptor (beta chain) was recovered during a study of PD-1 blockade in classical Hodgkin lymphoma. This CDR3 comprises 15 residues. Trimming stripped 0 bases from V and 5 bases from J, with 13 bases between. CDR1 LGHNA and CDR2 YSLEER come from the germline V gene. With no exception, relapse followed autologous stem cell transplantation in all patients, and brentuximab vedotin exposure varied. Sequenced by immunoSEQ multiplex PCR; TCRdb stores in-frame clones only, minus some. The repertoire consists of about 27,000 clones, with about 78% occurring once and the leading ten covering under 45%.

This TCR was sampled from a human donor with classical Hodgkin lymphoma. V is TRBV4-3 and J is TRBJ1-2; D uncertain. This material consisted of peripheral blood mononuclear cells (PBMCs), taken before the second cycle of nivolumab. CDR3 sequence reads: CASSQDRTYEYGYTF. The CDR3 nucleotides are TGCGCCAGCAGCCAAGATCGGACCTACGAGTATGGCTACACCTTC.